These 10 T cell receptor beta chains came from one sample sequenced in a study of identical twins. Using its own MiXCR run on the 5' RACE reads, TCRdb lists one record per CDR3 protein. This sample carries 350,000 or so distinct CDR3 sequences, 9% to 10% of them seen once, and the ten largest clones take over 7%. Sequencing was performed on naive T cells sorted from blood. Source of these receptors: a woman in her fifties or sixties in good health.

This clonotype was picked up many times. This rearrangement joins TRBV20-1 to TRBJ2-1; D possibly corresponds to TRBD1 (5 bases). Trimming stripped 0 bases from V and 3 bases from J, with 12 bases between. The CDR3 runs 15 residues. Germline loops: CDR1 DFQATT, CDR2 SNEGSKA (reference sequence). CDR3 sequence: CSARDSAGYYNEQFF. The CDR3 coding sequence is TGCAGTGCTAGAGATTCGGCAGGGTACTACAATGAGCAGTTCTTC.

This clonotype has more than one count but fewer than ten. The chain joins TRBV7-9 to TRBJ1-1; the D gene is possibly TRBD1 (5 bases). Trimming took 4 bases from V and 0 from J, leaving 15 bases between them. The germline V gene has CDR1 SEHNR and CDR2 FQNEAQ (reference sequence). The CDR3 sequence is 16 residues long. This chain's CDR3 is CASSSWGITMNTEAFF. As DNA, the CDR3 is TGTGCCAGCAGCTCCTGGGGGATAACCATGAACACTGAAGCTTTCTTT.

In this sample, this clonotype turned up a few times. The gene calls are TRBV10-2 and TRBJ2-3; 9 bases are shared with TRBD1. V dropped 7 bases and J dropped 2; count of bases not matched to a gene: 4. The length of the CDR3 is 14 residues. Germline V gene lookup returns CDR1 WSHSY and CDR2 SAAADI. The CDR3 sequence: CASKTGGTTDTQYF. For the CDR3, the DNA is TGCGCCAGCAAGACAGGGGGTACCACAGATACGCAGTATTTT.

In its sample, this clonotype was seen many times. The CDR3 DNA reads as TGTGCCAGCAGTCCCACTAGTACGAGGGACAATGAGCAGTTCTTC. It is translated as CASSPTSTRDNEQFF. V gene TRBV6-5 combines with J gene TRBJ2-1; D is possibly TRBD2 (5 bases). V lost 5 bases and J lost 5, with 16 bases in between. The CDR3 has 15 residues. The germline V gene encodes CDR1 MNHEY and CDR2 SVGAGI.

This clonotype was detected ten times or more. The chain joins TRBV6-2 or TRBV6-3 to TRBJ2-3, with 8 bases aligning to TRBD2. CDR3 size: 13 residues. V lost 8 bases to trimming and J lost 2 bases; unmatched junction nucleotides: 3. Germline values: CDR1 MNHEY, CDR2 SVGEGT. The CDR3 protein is CASWTSLTDTQYF. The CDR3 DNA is TGTGCCAGCTGGACTAGCCTCACAGATACGCAGTATTTT.

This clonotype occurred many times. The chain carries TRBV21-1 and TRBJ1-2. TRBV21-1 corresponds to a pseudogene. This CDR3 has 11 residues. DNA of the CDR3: TGTGCCAGCAACGGGTGCTATGGCTACACCTTC. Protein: CASNGCYGYTF.

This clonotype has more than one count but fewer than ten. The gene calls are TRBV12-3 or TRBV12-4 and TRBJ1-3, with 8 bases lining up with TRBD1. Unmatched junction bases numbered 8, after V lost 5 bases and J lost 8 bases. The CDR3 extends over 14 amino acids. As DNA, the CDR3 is TGTGCCAGCAGTAAGACAGGGGAGGGAGACACCATATATTTT. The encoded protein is CASSKTGEGDTIYF.

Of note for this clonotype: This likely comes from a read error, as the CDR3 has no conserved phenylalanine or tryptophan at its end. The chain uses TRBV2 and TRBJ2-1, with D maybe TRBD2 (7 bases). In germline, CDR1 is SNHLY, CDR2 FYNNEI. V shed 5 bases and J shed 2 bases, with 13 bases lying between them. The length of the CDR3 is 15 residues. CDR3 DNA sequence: TGTGCCAGCAGTTCCGGGGGGCCTACCTACAATGAGCAGTTCTAC. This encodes CASSSGGPTYNEQFY.

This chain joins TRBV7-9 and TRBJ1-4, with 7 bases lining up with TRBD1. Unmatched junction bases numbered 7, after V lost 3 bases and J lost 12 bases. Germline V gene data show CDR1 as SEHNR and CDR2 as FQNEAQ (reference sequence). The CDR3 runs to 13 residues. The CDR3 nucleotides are TGTGCCAGCAGCTTGGGCCCCAGGGGGGAACTGTTTTTT. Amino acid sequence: CASSLGPRGELFF.

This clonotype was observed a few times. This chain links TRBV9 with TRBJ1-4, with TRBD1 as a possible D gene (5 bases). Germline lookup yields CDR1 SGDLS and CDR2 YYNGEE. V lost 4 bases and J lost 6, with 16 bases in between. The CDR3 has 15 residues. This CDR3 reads CASSKPGGSDEKLFF. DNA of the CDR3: TGTGCCAGCAGCAAGCCCGGGGGATCGGATGAAAAACTGTTTTTT.